This T cell receptor (beta chain) was identified during a study of long-term antiretroviral therapy in people with HIV. Study background: A decade or so separates the oldest specimens from the later 2015 immediate-ART recommendation.

Investigators performed immunoSEQ version v3.0 at survey level. Profiling relied on immunoSEQ multiplex PCR, and the TCRdb table lists in-frame clones only, not all of them. The table shows roughly 21,000 clones, with roughly 80% occurring only once. Overall study results and limits: Clones that had undergone expansion before ART prevailed in the repertoire throughout all time points. HIV repertoire CDR3 lengths ranged less widely than those of controls.

This clone was detected once. The target antigen is unknown. The source is a woman in her twenties or thirties with HIV. The sample here was unsorted PBMCs, taken 0.2 years after starting antiretroviral therapy.

The CDR3 nucleotides read TGTGCCAGCAGGGCGACGTCGTCCGGAAACACCATATATTTT. Its protein product is CASRATSSGNTIYF. The genes are TRBV6-5 and TRBJ1-3; no definite D call. In germline, CDR1 is MNHEY, CDR2 SVGAGI. The V gene lost 6 bases and the J gene lost 4 bases, with 13 bases spanning the gap. The CDR3 has 14 residues.